What follows describes a single T cell receptor beta chain. The target antigen is unknown. The investigators amplified TCR beta CDR3 regions from RNA transcripts. With the HTBI primer set, the TCR CDR3 went through a first round of RT-PCR. Each CDR3 protein is one row after TCRdb ran MiXCR on the multiplex PCR reads. The sample has nearly 750,000 distinct CDR3 sequences, approximately 36% seen once; the top ten hold around 29%. This record comes from a study of T cells in Graves' hyperthyroidism and ophthalmopathy. Study at large: Peripheral blood samples were taken at initial diagnosis, prior to any treatment.

Germline trimming cut 9 bases from V and 5 bases from J; bases unmatched to any gene: 5. The CDR3 spans 12 residues. Looked up from germline, CDR1 is LNHDA and CDR2 is SQIVND (reference sequence). Regarding the study as a whole: By a 13 V-J model, ophthalmopathy was set apart from stable hyperthyroidism. Ophthalmopathy was predicted by the model a median of roughly 6.6 months ahead of onset. The majority of expanded thyroid clonotypes above 0.001 also appeared in blood.

Input material: blood. The clonotype originates from a woman between 40 and 50 years old with Graves' hyperthyroidism. This chain joins TRBV19 and TRBJ1-1; 8 positions agree with TRBD1. CDR3 in DNA: TGTGCCAGCGGCGACAGGGGTACTGAAGCTTTCTTT. This sequence encodes CASGDRGTEAFF. Combining the CDR3 with reference TRBV19 and TRBJ1-1 gives the whole variable domain DGGITQSPKYLFRKEGQNVTLSCEQNLNHDAMYWYRQDPGQGLRLIYYSQIVNDFQKGDIAEGYSVSREKKESFPLTVTSAQKNPTAFYLCASGDRGTEAFFGQGTRLTVV.